This is a list of T cell receptor beta chains from one sample in a study of shared clonotypes between healthy human individuals. Assay used: immunoSEQ multiplex PCR; TCRdb lists only in-frame clones, some missing. The sample yields 300,000 to 400,000 clones, 74% seen once. Sample: memory CD4+ T cells sorted from blood. The receptors shown here come from a man aged 25 to 40 in good health. The CDR3 runs from the conserved cysteine through the conserved F or W. Fields, in order: D gene, clone size, J gene, V gene, CDR3 protein. A D gene is named only where the DNA matches it firmly. Clone size is stated in some rows and not others, as once, few, many or a class when expanded.

>TRBD2|few|TRBJ2-1|TRBV5-1
CASSSTSGTYNEQFF
>.|.|TRBJ1-2|TRBV7-2
CASSLLPGTNYGYTF
>.|.|TRBJ2-3|TRBV5-1
CASSLAYTDPDTQYF
>.|.|TRBJ1-2|TRBV28
CASSVQGFGYTF
>.|once|TRBJ2-1|TRBV7-2
CASSRGRSQNGNEQFF
>.|once|TRBJ2-5|TRBV5-4
CASSSQGGGASETQYF
>.|once|TRBJ2-7|TRBV7-2
CASSWGTGEREQYF
>TRBD2|.|TRBJ2-7|TRBV18
CASSPFGGGDEQYF
>.|.|TRBJ1-5|TRBV28
CASSTRRPQHF
>.|.|TRBJ2-1|TRBV10-2
CASSPDLADEQFF
>TRBD1|few|TRBJ1-3|TRBV10-2
CASSEGTGMGSGNTIYF
>TRBD1|.|TRBJ2-7|TRBV2
CASSARQGSLGEQYF
>TRBD2|.|TRBJ2-7|TRBV5-4
CASSSFGGRAPHEQYF
>TRBD2|few|TRBJ2-7|TRBV19
CASRASGRVSYEQYF
>.|.|TRBJ1-1|TRBV20-1
CSAIEAFF